Each of the 23 T cell receptor beta chains below was sequenced from the same sample in a study of prognosis after radiotherapy for stage I lung cancer. Genomic DNA was subjected to two-round multiplex PCR for amplification of TCR beta CDR3. Gene-specific TRBV and TRBJ primers were used in PCR round one. TCRdb called the multiplex PCR reads again in MiXCR, with one record for every CDR3 protein. The table lists 20,000 to 25,000 distinct CDR3 sequences, roughly 40% of them singletons. This specimen consisted of PBMCs, obtained before or after stereotactic body radiation therapy (not recorded which). The receptors originated from a donor at least 50 years old with non-small cell lung cancer.

V usage is TRBV28 and J usage is TRBJ2-1, with TRBD1 identical over 12 bases. Germline CDR1 MDHEN, CDR2 SYDVKM. The CDR3 spans 15 residues. V lost 5 bases and J lost 9; bases outside the gene matches: 8. CDR3 in DNA: TGTGCCAGCAGTACACCGGGACAGGGGGCAAGTGAGCAGTTCTTC. This translates into CASSTPGQGASEQFF.

This clonotype was detected ten times or more. The gene calls are TRBV20-1 and TRBJ2-1; 11 positions agree with TRBD2. CDR1 and CDR2 from the germline V gene are DFQATT and SNEGSKA (reference sequence). There are 16 residues in the CDR3. The junction had 14 bases not matched to a gene; V was cut back by 8 bases and J by 5 bases. As DNA, the CDR3 is TGCAGTCCACTCGGGGGTAGCGGGAGGGTCCACAATGAGCAGTTCTTC. Its protein is CSPLGGSGRVHNEQFF.

As to this clonotype: This clone may be a read error of a much larger clone one base away. The CDR3 DNA reads TGTGCCAACAGTTACTCCCGGGAGGAAGTTCAAGAGACCCAGTACTTC. This encodes CANSYSREEVQETQYF. V is TRBV6-9 and J is TRBJ2-5; 7 bases line up with TRBD2. Germline V CDR1 and CDR2: MNHGY, SVAAGI. The CDR3 has 16 residues.

The chain links TRBV6-2 or TRBV6-3 to TRBJ1-1; D possibly corresponds to TRBD1 (5 bases). V lost 2 bases, J lost 4 bases, and 8 bases lay in between. This CDR3 region has 13 residues. Germline V CDR1 and CDR2: MNHEY, SVGEGT. CDR3 DNA sequence: TGTGCCAGCAGTTACATCGGGGCCACTGAAGCTTTCTTT. It is translated as CASSYIGATEAFF.

The J gene is TRBJ2-3, the V gene TRBV9; 9 nucleotides line up with TRBD1. Germline CDR1 and CDR2: SGDLS and YYNGEE. The CDR3 is 16 amino acids. The J segment lost 1 base and the V segment lost 3 bases, leaving 6 bases of the junction unmatched. The CDR3 DNA follows: TGTGCCAGCAGCGAGGGACAGGGAACGGGCACAGATACGCAGTATTTT. Amino acid sequence: CASSEGQGTGTDTQYF.

With respect to this clonotype: A much larger clone lies a single base off, so this may be a read error. The chain recombines TRBV24-1 with TRBJ2-5; 11 nucleotides align to TRBD2. Germline V CDR1 and CDR2: KGHDR, SFDVKD. The CDR3 extends over 17 amino acids. The CDR3 sequence: CATGHFLAGGSGETKYF. The DNA for the CDR3 is TGTGCCACCGGGCACTTCTTAGCGGGAGGGTCGGGGGAGACCAAGTACTTC.

This clonotype was seen repeatedly, ten times or more. Here the CDR3 reads CASSLEPPGGAETQYF. CDR3 sequence (DNA): TGCGCCAGCAGCTTGGAGCCTCCAGGGGGCGCTGAGACCCAGTACTTC. The chain is built from TRBV5-1 and TRBJ2-5, with 8 bases fitting TRBD1. The V and J ends lost 0 bases and 5 bases, in that order; junction bases with no gene match: 9. The germline gives CDR1 SGHRS, CDR2 YFSETQ. The CDR3 covers 16 residues. The full variable domain, completed using reference TRBV5-1 and TRBJ2-5, is KAGVTQTPRYLIKTRGQQVTLSCSPISGHRSVSWYQQTPGQGLQFLFEYFSETQRNKGNFPGRFSGRQFSNSRSEMNVSTLELGDSALYLCASSLEPPGGAETQYFGPGTRLLVL.

This chain uses TRBV28 with TRBJ1-1; D is unclear. The germline V and J ends were trimmed by 2 bases and 4 bases, with 14 bases remaining between them. CDR3 length: 15 amino acids. Germline values: CDR1 MDHEN, CDR2 SYDVKM. DNA for the CDR3: TGTGCCAGCAGTTTACCCGAACTTGGGTTCACTGAAGCTTTCTTT. Translation: CASSLPELGFTEAFF.

The J gene is TRBJ2-2, the V gene TRBV10-1, with 7 nucleotides matching TRBD2. V trimming: 3 bases; J trimming: 5 bases; junction bases outside the gene matches: 3. Per the germline V gene, CDR1 is WNHNN and CDR2 is SYGVQD (reference sequence). CDR3 size: 14 residues. CDR3 region: CASSDYSGTGELFF. CDR3 in DNA: TGCGCCAGCAGTGATTATAGCGGGACCGGGGAGCTGTTTTTT.

In its sample, this clonotype was seen many times. One base away lies a much larger clone, so this may be a sequencing read error. V gene TRBV6-1 combines with J gene TRBJ2-1; D is unclear. Trimming took off 6 bases at V and 12 bases at J, with 15 bases between the two ends. The V gene's germline CDR1 is MNHNS and CDR2 SASEGT. This CDR3 region has 12 residues. The CDR3 region is CASRSDAFWQFF. CDR3 nucleotide sequence: TGTGCCAGCAGGAGTGACGCTTTCTGGCAGTTCTTC.

In regard to this clonotype: A much larger clone lies one base from this, so it may be a read error. This sequence joins TRBV5-4 and TRBJ2-1, with D maybe TRBD2 (6 bases). CDR1 is SGHNT, CDR2 YYREEE, per germline (reference sequence). The CDR3 runs to 13 residues. CDR3 coding DNA: TGTGCCAGCAGCGGCGGGACTTCCAATGAGAAGTTCTTC. It encodes CASSGGTSNEKFF.

The chain joins TRBV6-1 to TRBJ2-3; 7 positions agree with TRBD1. The CDR3 covers 16 residues. V trimming: 7 bases; J trimming: 3 bases; junction bases outside the gene matches: 13. Germline V lookup: CDR1 MNHNS, CDR2 SASEGT. In DNA form, the CDR3 reads TGTGCCAGCACCAGCACCTGGACAGGTGCTACAGATACGCAGTATTTT. It codes for CASTSTWTGATDTQYF.

This clonotype was found once. A read error likely explains this, since a far larger clone differs by one base. The V gene is TRBV12-3 or TRBV12-4, the J gene TRBJ2-1, with 9 bases matching TRBD2. This CDR3 spans 19 amino acids. Unmatched junction bases numbered 19, after V lost 5 bases and J lost 5 bases. In nucleotides, the CDR3 is TGTGCCAGCAGTGCCCCACACGGTGCGGGAGGGTGGAGGGACAATGAGCAGTTCTTC. Protein sequence: CASSAPHGAGGWRDNEQFF.

Of note for this clonotype: A far larger clone is one nucleotide away, so this likely arose from a read error. The chain recombines TRBV6-9 with TRBJ2-5; 7 bases fit TRBD1. The germline CDR1 and CDR2 sequences are MNHGY and SVAAGI. The CDR3 sequence is 17 residues long. In DNA form, the CDR3 reads TGTGCCAGCAGTTACACCGGGACAGTCGGGCCACAAGAGAACCAGTACTTC. Protein sequence: CASSYTGTVGPQENQYF.

This clonotype was found many times. V usage is TRBV11-3 and J usage is TRBJ2-1; a possible D gene is TRBD1 (5 bases). The CDR3 sequence is 15 residues long. V was pared by 3 bases and J by 0 bases, with 9 bases between. Germline loops: CDR1 SGHNT, CDR2 YENEEA. The CDR3 is CASSFRVSSYNEQFF. DNA of the CDR3: TGTGCCAGCAGCTTCAGGGTGAGCTCCTACAATGAGCAGTTCTTC.

A note on this clonotype: The junction does not match germline at one end; this may be a read error. The chain has TRBV7-9 and TRBJ1-5; D is uncertain. Looked up from germline, CDR1 is SEHNR and CDR2 is FQNEAQ (reference sequence). The CDR3 extends over 14 amino acids. In DNA, the CDR3 is TGTGCCAGTAGCTCTTTCGGGGAGTGGCAGCCCCAGCATTTT. Its translation: CASSSFGEWQPQHF.

This clonotype has ten or more counts. The chain uses TRBV28 and TRBJ2-1; D is ambiguous. The CDR3 consists of 12 residues. Germline V gene lookup returns CDR1 MDHEN and CDR2 SYDVKM. Trimming took 5 bases from V and 7 from J, leaving 9 bases between them. CDR3 residues: CASSLLLNEQFF. CDR3 bases: TGTGCCAGCAGTCTTCTATTGAATGAGCAGTTCTTC.

This clonotype was recorded many times. This chain uses TRBV20-1 with TRBJ2-1; the match to TRBD2 covers 9 bases. CDR3 length: 16 amino acids. Germline assignment: CDR1 DFQATT and CDR2 SNEGSKA (reference sequence). The V and J ends lost 1 base and 0 bases, in that order; junction bases with no gene match: 4. The CDR3 DNA follows: TGCAGTGCTAGAGTGGCAGCGGGGGGCTCCTACAATGAGCAGTTCTTC. This gives the protein CSARVAAGGSYNEQFF.

Many counts were recorded for this clonotype. J is TRBJ2-7 and V is TRBV20-1; D perhaps matches TRBD1 (5 bases). CDR3 length equals 14 residues. CDR1 is DFQATT, CDR2 SNEGSKA, per germline (reference sequence). V was clipped by 4 bases and J by 3 bases, with 16 bases between them. CDR3 sequence reads: CSATSKDTLYEQYF. Written as DNA, the CDR3 is TGCAGTGCTACCTCAAAGGACACCCTCTACGAGCAGTACTTC.

The table lists this clonotype with a few counts. A read error may be the cause here, since a much bigger clone is one base away. The CDR3 is CASSYLGQGVYEQYF. For the CDR3, the DNA is TGTGCCAGCAGTTACCTGGGACAGGGGGTCTACGAGCAGTACTTC. The chain is built from TRBV6-2 or TRBV6-3 and TRBJ2-7; 11 bases match TRBD1. This CDR3 spans 15 amino acids. Germline trimming cut 2 bases from V and 3 bases from J; bases unmatched to any gene: 3. Germline V gene sequence: CDR1 MNHEY, CDR2 SVGEGT.

This clonotype was seen repeatedly, ten times or more. The chain uses TRBV7-3 and TRBJ2-7; D might be TRBD1 or TRBD2, each matching 5 bases. The CDR3 runs 14 residues. CDR1 and CDR2 (germline): SGHTA, FQGTGA. Trimming shortened V by 0 bases and J by 8 bases, and 14 bases separated the two germline ends. CDR3 nucleotides: TGTGCCAGCAGCTTAACAACCGAGGGGAGCAAGCAGTACTTC. This translates into CASSLTTEGSKQYF.

This clonotype was detected many times. The chain employs TRBV12-3 or TRBV12-4 and TRBJ2-3; 8 bases line up with TRBD2. This CDR3 is 14 amino acids long. The V and J ends lost 4 bases and 6 bases, in that order; junction bases with no gene match: 6. The CDR3 here is CASSSSGSRDTQYF. The CDR3 DNA sequence: TGTGCCAGCAGTTCCAGCGGGAGTAGGGATACGCAGTATTTT.

This clonotype appeared a single time. This rearrangement joins TRBV11-3 to TRBJ2-1; 8 nucleotides agree with TRBD2. V lost 5 bases and J lost 6; bases outside the gene matches: 9. The germline V gene encodes CDR1 SGHNT and CDR2 YENEEA. CDR3 length: 15 residues. CDR3 DNA: TGTGCCAGCAGCCGCCTCCGGGAGGGTGTCAATGAGCAGTTCTTC. As protein: CASSRLREGVNEQFF.